This T cell receptor beta chain was documented in a study of blood T cell repertoires in COVID-19 (TCRdb year 2020). Some background on the complete study: Samples from collaborators originated in the United States, Italy and Spain and spanned both the acute and convalescent phases of COVID-19. The material from the prospective study consisted of cDNA or gDNA derived from T cells, B-cell-depleted T cells, or PBMCs. Subjects who had been exposed to COVID-19, were actively infected with it, or had recovered from it provided the deeply sampled blood TCRbeta repertoires that made up the dataset. The repertoires were released in a freely available public database meant as a resource for research on the immune response to SARS-CoV-2. The samples were drawn from two sources: the first 160 participants of the ongoing ImmuneRACE study, and some 1,300 subjects contributed by 6 global collaborators. Nearly every sample came with metadata listing a de-identified subject ID, COVID-19 status, age in years and sex. Where available, HLA class I and class II types were obtained from metadata supplied by the sample provider rather than from assay-based typing. Summary of the overall study and its limitations: Clinical and demographic metadata were provided uncurated, with the amount varying by source and participant.

The CDR3, cysteine through phenylalanine, is 14 amino acids long. CDR3 DNA is the only sequence kept; it has 42 bases, read in frame from the first base. Looking up the germline V gene yields CDR1 KGHSH and CDR2 LQKENI. V is reduced by 3 bases and J by 2 bases, leaving a spacing of 10 bases between them. Another Seattle source contributed samples from volunteer blood donors who had recovered from COVID-19. Each collaborating institution followed its own protocols to collect whole blood in K2EDTA tubes. For TCRbeta analysis, collaborators shipped samples as frozen whole blood, isolated PBMCs, or DNA extracted from either of those sample types. TCRbeta CDR3 regions were amplified from genomic DNA using the immunoSEQ Assay, a bias-controlled multiplex PCR. Regarding the original processing steps: The number of nucleated cells in each sample was estimated from the amplification of reference gene primers within the assay. To quantify the absolute abundance of each unique TCRbeta CDR3 rearrangement, sequence reads were collapsed and filtered. For each sample, productive Simpson clonality was calculated by taking the square root of Simpson's diversity index across productive rearrangements. TCRdb retrieved this table from immuneACCESS and kept in-frame rearrangements only. Not all clones are present; in checked studies, unresolved V genes account for under half, and no reason is known for the remainder. That table gives V, J and clone size, and the DNA gave D and trimming. The sample table shows about 220,000 clones, and approximately 83% are seen once. Around 2.8% of the sample lies in the top ten.

Notes on this clone: The clone's antigen remains unknown. Per-base qualities were not stored, and no clone one base away is much larger.

Rearrangement joined TRBV18 to TRBJ2-5; tentative D gene TRBD2, with 6 bases matching. Source material: peripheral blood. The sequence was collected from a woman aged 25 to 39 who had recovered from COVID-19. The base sequence is TGTGCCAGCTCACCTTTAGCGGCGCAAGAGACCCAGTACTTC. Translated, it reads CASSPLAAQETQYF. With the rest looked up from the reference TRBV18 and TRBJ2-5 genes rather than sequenced, the full variable domain is NAGVMQNPRHLVRRRGQEARLRCSPMKGHSHVYWYRQLPEEGLKFMVYLQKENIIDESGMPKERFSAEFPKEGPSILRIQQVVRGDSAAYFCASSPLAAQETQYFGPGTRLLVL.